The following is a T cell receptor (beta chain) sequence with its context. What antigen it recognizes has not been identified. No clone much larger than this one lies a single base away; base qualities are absent. The sample belongs to a study of blood T cell repertoires in COVID-19 (dated by TCRdb to about 2020). Regarding the complete study: Samples from collaborators originated in the United States, Italy and Spain and spanned both the acute and convalescent phases of COVID-19. The prospective study material was composed of cDNA or gDNA derived from T cells, B-cell-depleted T cells, or PBMCs. Subjects who had been exposed to COVID-19, were actively infected with it, or had recovered from it provided the deeply sampled blood TCRbeta repertoires that made up the dataset. The repertoires were made available in a free public database intended to serve as a resource for research on the immune response to SARS-CoV-2. Samples came from the ongoing ImmuneRACE study (first 160 participants) plus 1,254 subjects from 6 global collaborators. A de-identified subject ID, COVID-19 status, age in years and sex were almost always included in the sample metadata. Where HLA class I and class II types were available, the types were taken from metadata supplied by the sample provider, not from assay-based typing. The research as a whole found: Clinical and demographic metadata were provided uncurated, with the amount varying by source and participant.

TCRbeta CDR3 regions were amplified from genomic DNA by means of the immunoSEQ Assay, a bias-controlled multiplex PCR. The study's own analysis went as follows. The number of nucleated cells in each sample was estimated by amplification of reference gene primers within the assay. To quantify the absolute abundance of each unique TCRbeta CDR3 rearrangement, sequence reads were collapsed and filtered. For each sample, productive Simpson clonality was calculated by taking the square root of Simpson's diversity index across productive rearrangements. TCRdb holds this immuneACCESS table with in-frame rearrangements only. Some clones are missing; in checked studies, unresolved V genes explain under half, and the rest has no known cause. The DNA was the basis for D and trimming; V, J and clone size are from that table. Within this sample are under 55,000 clones, with approximately 82% of them counted one time only. The ten largest clones represent approximately 5.7% of the sample.

For CDR1 and CDR2, the germline V gene (reference sequence) lists SEHNR and FQNEAQ. The junction shows trimming of 3 bases on V and 6 bases on J, plus 15 bases between the germline ends. The CDR3 runs 15 amino acids, cysteine and phenylalanine included. Only CDR3 DNA is held: 45 bases, read in frame from base 1. Whole blood was collected in K2EDTA tubes by collaborating institutions according to the institutions' own protocols. For TCRbeta analysis, collaborator samples were shipped as frozen whole blood, as isolated PBMCs, or as DNA extracted from either sample type. The receptor was derived from a human donor in a cohort sampled during active COVID-19. The sequencing sample was made of peripheral blood. The rearranged chain carries TRBV7-9 and TRBJ2-1, with the D gene too uncertain to name. The bases are TGTGCCAGCAGCTTGTACTTAGTTATGTCCAATGAGCAGTTCTTC. It translates as CASSLYLVMSNEQFF.